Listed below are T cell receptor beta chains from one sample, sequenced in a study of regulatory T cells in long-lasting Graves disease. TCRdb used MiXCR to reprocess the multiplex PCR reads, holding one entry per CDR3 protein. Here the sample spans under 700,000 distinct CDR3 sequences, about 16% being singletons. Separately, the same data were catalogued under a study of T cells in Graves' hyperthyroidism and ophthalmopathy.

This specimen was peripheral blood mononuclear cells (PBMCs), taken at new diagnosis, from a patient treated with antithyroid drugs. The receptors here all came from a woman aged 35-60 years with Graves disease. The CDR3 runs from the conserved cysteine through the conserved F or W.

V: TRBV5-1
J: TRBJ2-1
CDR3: CASSLGGDNEQFF

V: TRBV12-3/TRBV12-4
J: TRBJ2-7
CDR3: CASSLSRGNYEQYF

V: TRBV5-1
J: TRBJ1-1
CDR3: CASRQGTGLEAFF

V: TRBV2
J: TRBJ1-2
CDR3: CASSATGKYGYTF

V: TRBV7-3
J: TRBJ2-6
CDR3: CASSPGGGSGANVLTF

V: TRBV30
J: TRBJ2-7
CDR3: CAWSGADRPYEQYF

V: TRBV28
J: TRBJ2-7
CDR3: CASSLGRQWGARYEQYF

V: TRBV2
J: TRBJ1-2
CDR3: CASSGTGEGGYTF

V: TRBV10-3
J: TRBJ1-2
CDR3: CAISPQPLPNYGYTF

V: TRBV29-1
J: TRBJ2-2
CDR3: CSVAGVYTGELFF

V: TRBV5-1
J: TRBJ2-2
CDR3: CASSPNPETNTGELFF

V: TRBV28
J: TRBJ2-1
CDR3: CASSSNSAGSYNEQFF

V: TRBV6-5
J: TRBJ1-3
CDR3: CASSYSTESLLISGNTIYF

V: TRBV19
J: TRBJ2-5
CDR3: CASSMFQGGQETQYF

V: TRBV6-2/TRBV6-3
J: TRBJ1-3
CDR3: CASSYSREGSRNTIYF

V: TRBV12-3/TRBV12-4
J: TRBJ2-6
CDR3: CASSFGSPGANVLTF

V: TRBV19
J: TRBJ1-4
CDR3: CASTSQGSLEKLFF

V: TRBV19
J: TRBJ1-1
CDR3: CASSATGSTEAFF